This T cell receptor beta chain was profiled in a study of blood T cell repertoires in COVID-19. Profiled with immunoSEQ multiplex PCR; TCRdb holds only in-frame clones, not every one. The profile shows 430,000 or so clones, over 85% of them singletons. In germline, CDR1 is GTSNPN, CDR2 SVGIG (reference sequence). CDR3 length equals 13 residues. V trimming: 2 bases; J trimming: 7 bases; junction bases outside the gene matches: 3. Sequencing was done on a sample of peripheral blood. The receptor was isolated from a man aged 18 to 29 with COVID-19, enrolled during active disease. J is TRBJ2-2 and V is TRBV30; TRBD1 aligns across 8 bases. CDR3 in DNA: TGTGCCTGGAGTCCGGACAGGGTCGGGGAGCTGTTTTTT. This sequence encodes CAWSPDRVGELFF.